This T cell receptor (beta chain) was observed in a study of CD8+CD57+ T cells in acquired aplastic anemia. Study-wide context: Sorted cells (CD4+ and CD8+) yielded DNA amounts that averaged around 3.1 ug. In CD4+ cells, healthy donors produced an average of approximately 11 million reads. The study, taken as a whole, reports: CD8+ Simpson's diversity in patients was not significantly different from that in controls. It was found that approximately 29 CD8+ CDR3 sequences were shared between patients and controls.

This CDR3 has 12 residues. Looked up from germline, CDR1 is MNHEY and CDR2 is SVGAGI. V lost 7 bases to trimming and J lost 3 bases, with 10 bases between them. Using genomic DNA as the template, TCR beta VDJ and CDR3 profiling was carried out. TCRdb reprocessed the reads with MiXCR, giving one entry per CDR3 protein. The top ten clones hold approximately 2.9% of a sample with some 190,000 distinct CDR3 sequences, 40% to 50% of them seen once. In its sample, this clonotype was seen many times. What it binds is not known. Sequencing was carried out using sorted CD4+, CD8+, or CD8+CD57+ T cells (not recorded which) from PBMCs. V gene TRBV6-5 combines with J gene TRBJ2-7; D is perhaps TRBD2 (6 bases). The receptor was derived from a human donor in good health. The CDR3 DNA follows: TGTGCCAGCAAACTAGCCAACTACGAGCAGTACTTC. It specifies CASKLANYEQYF.